The 4 T cell receptor beta chains reported below all come from one sample, sequenced in a study of regulatory T cells in long-lasting Graves disease. With iRepertoire HTBI primers and Arm-PCR of CDR3 regions, TCR beta libraries were built. TCRdb recomputed calls from the multiplex PCR reads with MiXCR, one row per CDR3 protein. The sample lists roughly 560,000 distinct CDR3 sequences, about 16% occurring once. The time point denotes: newly diagnosed GD, antithyroid drugs for less than 3 months. After RNA was extracted from PBMCs, the TCR library was made from it. These data also featured in a second study, about T cells in Graves' hyperthyroidism and ophthalmopathy.

Here the sequenced sample was peripheral blood mononuclear cells (PBMCs), taken at new diagnosis, from a patient treated with antithyroid drugs. The receptors derive from a woman between 40 and 65 years old with Graves disease.

This clonotype was detected many times. The chain is built from TRBV12-3 or TRBV12-4 and TRBJ2-5; 9 nucleotides match TRBD1. The V segment lost 6 bases and the J segment 3 bases; nucleotides outside the gene matches: 2. The CDR3 runs 13 residues. CDR3: CASRRQGEETQYF. CDR3 coding DNA: TGTGCCAGCAGACGACAGGGGGAAGAGACCCAGTACTTC.

This clonotype was found many times. The chain is built from TRBV18 and TRBJ1-1; tentative D call: TRBD1 (6 bases). CDR1 and CDR2 (germline): KGHSH, LQKENI. This CDR3 has 12 amino acids. V lost 3 bases and J 11 bases, leaving 13 bases between the germline ends. CDR3 in DNA: TGTGCCAGCTCACCGGGGGGGGCGAATGCTTTCTTT. Amino acids: CASSPGGANAFF.

This clonotype was detected only a few times. V gene TRBV10-2 combines with J gene TRBJ2-2; 8 bases line up with TRBD2. This CDR3 has 15 residues. The V gene's germline CDR1 is WSHSY and CDR2 SAAADI. J lost 4 bases, V lost 6 bases, and 7 bases had no gene match. DNA for the CDR3: TGCGCCAGCAGCGGATCGGGGGGGCCCACCGGGGAGCTGTTTTTT. It yields the protein CASSGSGGPTGELFF.

Only a few counts were recorded for this clonotype. V gene TRBV3-1 combines with J gene TRBJ2-7; no definite D call. V was cut by 0 bases and J by 3 bases, with 9 bases left in between. The CDR3 length is 14 residues. Germline CDR1 and CDR2: LGHDT and YNNKEL (reference sequence). The CDR3 is CASSQETRNYEQYF. CDR3 DNA: TGTGCCAGCAGCCAAGAGACAAGGAACTACGAGCAGTACTTC.